Following are 5 T cell receptor beta chains from one sample sequenced in a study of cytomegalovirus exposure and HLA in healthy donors (dated by TCRdb to 2017 to 2019). Receptor libraries were prepared by the immunoSEQ multiplex PCR assay. For the multiplex PCR, a mixture combining 60 forward primers for TCR Vbeta segments and 13 reverse primers for TCR Jbeta segments was used. TCRdb carries this immuneACCESS record with in-frame sequences only. Its versions omit some clonotypes, under half of them owing to an unresolved V gene in the studies checked, with the rest unexplained. Here the sample has 35,000 to 50,000 clones; roughly 64% occur a single time. The ten largest clones capture 12% of the sample. Material: PBMCs. These receptor sequences come from a man aged 55 to 70 in good health and CMV-seropositive.

CDR3 sequence reads: CASSSMRELQETQYF. The CDR3 nucleotides are TGCGCCAGCAGCTCAATGAGGGAACTTCAAGAGACCCAGTACTTC. This chain uses TRBV5-1 with TRBJ2-5; maybe TRBD2 (5 bases). Per the germline V gene, CDR1 is SGHRS and CDR2 is YFSETQ. CDR3 length equals 15 residues. Trimming pared 3 bases from V and 2 bases from J, leaving 14 bases between. Supplemented by reference TRBV5-1 and TRBJ2-5, the full variable domain reads KAGVTQTPRYLIKTRGQQVTLSCSPISGHRSVSWYQQTPGQGLQFLFEYFSETQRNKGNFPGRFSGRQFSNSRSEMNVSTLELGDSALYLCASSSMRELQETQYFGPGTRLLVL.

The chain joins TRBV7-2 to TRBJ2-7; D not resolved. CDR3 size: 11 residues. V was shortened by 6 bases and J by 0 bases, with 3 bases between the two germline ends. Germline V lookup: CDR1 SGHTA, CDR2 FQGNSA. CDR3 residues: CASSLSYEQYF. The CDR3 DNA is TGTGCCAGCAGTCTCTCCTACGAGCAGTACTTC.

The V call is TRBV5-1, the J call TRBJ2-7, with 8 nucleotides matching TRBD1. With V trimmed by 4 bases and J by 3 bases, 6 bases remained unmatched. The CDR3 extends over 14 amino acids. Looked up from germline, CDR1 is SGHRS and CDR2 is YFSETQ. CDR3 DNA sequence: TGCGCCAGCAGCCCGGGGACAGGAGACTACGAGCAGTACTTC. Encoded protein: CASSPGTGDYEQYF.

V usage is TRBV7-2 and J usage is TRBJ2-7; no clear D gene. This CDR3 is built from 13 residues. The germline gives CDR1 SGHTA, CDR2 FQGNSA. Deletions cut 2 bases from V and 1 base from J, with 6 bases between. CDR3 nucleotide sequence: TGTGCCAGCAGCTTACTCGGGTCCTACGAGCAGTACTTC. This encodes CASSLLGSYEQYF.

This chain joins TRBV10-3 and TRBJ2-5, with 7 bases identical to TRBD2. The trim removed 3 bases at V and 2 bases at J, leaving 6 bases unmatched. CDR1 ENHRY and CDR2 SYGVKD come from the germline V gene. The length of the CDR3 is 15 residues. The CDR3 nucleotides are TGTGCCATCAGTGATGCTAGCGGAAAACAAGAGACCCAGTACTTC. Protein sequence: CAISDASGKQETQYF.